This entry concerns a single T cell receptor beta chain. The germline V gene encodes CDR1 MNHEY and CDR2 SMNVEV (reference sequence). The CDR3 spans 12 residues. V gave up 6 bases and J gave up 0 bases, with 2 bases separating them. This sample stems from a study of T cells in Graves' hyperthyroidism and ophthalmopathy. RNA transcripts were the template for amplifying TCR beta CDR3 regions. The HTBI primer set drove a first-round RT-PCR of the TCR CDR3. TCRdb passed the multiplex PCR reads through MiXCR, listing each CDR3 protein once. The data contain about 130,000 distinct CDR3 sequences, approximately 20% of them seen just once; the ten biggest clones take up 65% to 80%. Patients aged 18 to 65 had newly diagnosed hyperthyroidism of under 2 months' duration. Blood was drawn at first hyperthyroidism diagnosis, before any ophthalmopathy symptoms.

The sequence derives from a woman between 45 and 65 years old with Graves' hyperthyroidism that later progressed to Graves' ophthalmopathy. This chain uses TRBV27 with TRBJ2-2; D is unclear. Source material: blood. CDR3 DNA: TGTGCCAGCAGACCGAACACCGGGGAGCTGTTTTTT. The encoded protein is CASRPNTGELFF.